This T cell receptor beta chain emerged from a study of T cell repertoires in cytomegalovirus infection. A word on this clonotype: What it binds is not known.

Germline V gene lookup returns CDR1 MNHEY and CDR2 SMNVEV (reference sequence). This CDR3 spans 14 amino acids. V dropped 6 bases and J dropped 7 bases, with 19 bases sitting between them. TCRdb processed the reads anew with MiXCR; each CDR3 protein has one entry. Here the sample spans some 800,000 distinct CDR3 sequences, approximately 32% being singletons. This chain uses TRBV27 with TRBJ2-7; a possible D gene is TRBD1 (5 bases). This sequence originates from a human donor in good health (CMV status not recorded). Some clones in this sample may be carry-over from other donors' samples. Sequences were derived from cultured CD8+ T cells from PBMCs, sampled from culture after CMV antigen stimulation. The DNA for the CDR3 is TGTGCCAGCAGAGGACAACCGAGGATTTGGGAGCAGTACGTC. Its protein product is CASRGQPRIWEQYV.